This T cell receptor beta chain was captured by sequencing in a study of blood T cell repertoires in COVID-19. Study context: Acute and convalescent COVID-19 specimens originated in the United States, Italy and Spain. From T cells, B-cell-depleted T cells, or PBMCs came the material, which was cDNA or gDNA.

This CDR3 contains 15 residues. In germline, CDR1 is MNHNY, CDR2 SVGAGI (reference sequence). With 0 bases clipped from V and 1 base from J, the junction kept 2 bases outside the gene matches. How the authors handled the data: From reference gene primer amplification, estimates of nucleated cell counts were derived. TCRdb keeps only in-frame clones here, not all; method: immunoSEQ multiplex PCR. D and trimming were read from the DNA, whereas the V and J calls and clone size are those reported in that table. This sample carries around 180,000 clones, around 85% of them seen once, and the ten largest clones take less than 25%.

The origin of this receptor is a man aged 65 to 79 with active or convalescent COVID-19. Sequencing was carried out using peripheral blood. V and J are TRBV6-6 and TRBJ1-2, with TRBD1 identical over 7 bases. CDR3 loop: CASSYSGGLNYGYTF. The CDR3 DNA reads as TGTGCCAGCAGTTACTCAGGGGGCCTTAACTATGGCTACACCTTC.